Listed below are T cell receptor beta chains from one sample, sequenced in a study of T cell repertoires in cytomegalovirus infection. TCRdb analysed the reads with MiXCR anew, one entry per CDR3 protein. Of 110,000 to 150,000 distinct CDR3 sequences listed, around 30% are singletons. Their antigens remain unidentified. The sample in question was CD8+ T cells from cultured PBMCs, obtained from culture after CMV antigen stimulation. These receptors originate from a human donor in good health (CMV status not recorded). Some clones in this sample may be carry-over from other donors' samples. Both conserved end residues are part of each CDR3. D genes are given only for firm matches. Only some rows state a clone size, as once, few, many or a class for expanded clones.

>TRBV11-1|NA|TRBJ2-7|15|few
TGTGCCAGCAGCCTCTTGGCAGGGAGAACGGACGAGCAGTACTTC
CASSLLAGRTDEQYF
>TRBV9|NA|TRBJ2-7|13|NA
TGTGCCAGCAGCAAGCAAGTCCTGGACGAGCAGTACTTC
CASSKQVLDEQYF
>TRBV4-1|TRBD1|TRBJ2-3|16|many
TGCGCCAGCAGATTCACCGGGACAGGGGTCGCAGATACGCAGTATTTT
CASRFTGTGVADTQYF
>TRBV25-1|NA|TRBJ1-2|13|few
TGTGCCAGCAGTGAGGGGGCCGACTATGGCTACACCTTC
CASSEGADYGYTF
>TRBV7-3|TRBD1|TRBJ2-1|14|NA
TGTGCCAGCAGCTTCGGGACAGGGGCTGATGAGCAGTTCTTC
CASSFGTGADEQFF
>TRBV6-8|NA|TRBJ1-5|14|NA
TGTGCCAGCAGTTCAGTTAATAGCAATCAGCCCCAGCATTTT
CASSSVNSNQPQHF
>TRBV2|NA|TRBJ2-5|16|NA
TGTGCCAGCAACATCTACCGAGACCTCGAGGGGGAGACCCAGTACTTC
CASNIYRDLEGETQYF
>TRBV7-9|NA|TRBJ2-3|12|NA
TGTGCCAGCAGCTTAGGCTCGACCCCGCAGTATTTT
CASSLGSTPQYF
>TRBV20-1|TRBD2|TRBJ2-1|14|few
TGCAGTGCTAGAGTAGCGGGGTATAACAATGAGCAGTTCTTC
CSARVAGYNNEQFF
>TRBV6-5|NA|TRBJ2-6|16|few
TGTGCCAGCAGTTACTCGAGGGGATCTGGGGCCAACGTCCTGACTTTC
CASSYSRGSGANVLTF
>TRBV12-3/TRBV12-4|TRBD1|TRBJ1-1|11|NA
TGTGCCAGCAGTCCAGGGGGGAAAGCTTTCTTT
CASSPGGKAFF
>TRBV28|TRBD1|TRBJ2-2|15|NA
TGTGCCAGCAGTTCAGGGGGCGCGAACACCGGGGAGCTGTTTTTT
CASSSGGANTGELFF
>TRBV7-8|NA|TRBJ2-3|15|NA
TGTGCCAGCAGCTTGGCTATACCTAGCACAGATACGCAGTATTTT
CASSLAIPSTDTQYF
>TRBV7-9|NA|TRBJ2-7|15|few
TGTGCCAGCAGCTTAGGGACGGCCAGCTCGTACGAGCAGTACTTC
CASSLGTASSYEQYF
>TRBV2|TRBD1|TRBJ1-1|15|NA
TGTTCCAGCATCCCACCGGGACAGGGAAACACTGAAGCTTTCTTT
CSSIPPGQGNTEAFF
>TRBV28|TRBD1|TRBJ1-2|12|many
TGTGCCAGCAGGGGGACAGGGCTTGGCTACACCTTC
CASRGTGLGYTF
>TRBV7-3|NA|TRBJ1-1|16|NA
TGTGCCAGCAGCTTAAGTGGGGACACCTTGAACACTGAAGCTTTCTTT
CASSLSGDTLNTEAFF
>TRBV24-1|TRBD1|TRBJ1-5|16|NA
TGTGCCACCAGTACGACGGACAGGGAGTGGGGTCAGCCCCAGCATTTT
CATSTTDREWGQPQHF
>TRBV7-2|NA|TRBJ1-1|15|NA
TGTGCCAGCAGTAAAATTGACAATTTCCACAATGAAGCTTTCTTT
CASSKIDNFHNEAFF
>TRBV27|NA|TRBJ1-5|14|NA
TGTGCCAGCAGTATTCAGCCTAGCAATCAGCCCCAGCATTTT
CASSIQPSNQPQHF
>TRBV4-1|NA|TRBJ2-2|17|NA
TGCGCCAGCAGCCAAGAGGGAGGGGGCTGGGAGACCGGGGAGCTGTTTTTT
CASSQEGGGWETGELFF
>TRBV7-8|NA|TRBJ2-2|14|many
TGTGCCAGCAGCTCAGCAGGGTACACCGGGGAGCTGTTTTTT
CASSSAGYTGELFF
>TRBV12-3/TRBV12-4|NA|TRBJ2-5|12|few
TGTGCCAGCAGCCGTAGCGTCGTTCCGGGGTACTTC
CASSRSVVPGYF
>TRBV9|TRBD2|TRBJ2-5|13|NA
TGTGCCAGCAGCGGGGACTATGTAGAGACCCAGTACTTC
CASSGDYVETQYF
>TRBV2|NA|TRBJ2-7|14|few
TGTGCCAGCAGCTCAGGGGGGGGCGGATACGAGCAGTACTTC
CASSSGGGGYEQYF
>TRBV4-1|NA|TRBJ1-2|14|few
TGCGCCAGCAGCCTTGATTCCGCTAACTATGGCTACACCTTC
CASSLDSANYGYTF
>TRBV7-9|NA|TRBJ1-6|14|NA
TGTGCCAGCAGCTGGGCCACAGGCAATTCACCCCTCCACTTT
CASSWATGNSPLHF
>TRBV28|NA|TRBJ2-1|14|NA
TGTGCTACCCAAGGGGAAAACCCTGACAATGAGCAGTTCTTC
CATQGENPDNEQFF
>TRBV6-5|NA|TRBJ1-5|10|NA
TGTGCCACAGGGTTTTGGCCCCAGCATTTT
CATGFWPQHF
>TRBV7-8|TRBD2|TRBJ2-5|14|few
TGTGCCAGCAGCTTGACTAGCGTCCAAGAGACCCAGTACTTC
CASSLTSVQETQYF
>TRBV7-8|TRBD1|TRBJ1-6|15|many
TGTGCCAGCAGCCCGAACAGGGGGCTTGGGTCACCCCTCCACTTT
CASSPNRGLGSPLHF
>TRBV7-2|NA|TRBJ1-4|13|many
TGTGCCAGCAGCTTTCAGCTAAATGAAAAACTGTTTTTT
CASSFQLNEKLFF
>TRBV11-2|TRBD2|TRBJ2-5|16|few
TGTGCCAGCCGAGCTAGCGGACTTACCCCGGGAAAGACCCAGTACTTC
CASRASGLTPGKTQYF